These 19 T cell receptor beta chains came from one sample sequenced in a study of shared T cell receptors in the human thymus. Clones were sequenced by immunoSEQ multiplex PCR, and TCRdb holds only the in-frame ones, with some missing. The profile shows more than 300,000 clones, over 90% of them singletons. Sequenced input: thymocytes. The receptors were sampled from a human donor.

The chain uses TRBV4-3 and TRBJ2-7; the match to TRBD2 covers 7 bases. The CDR3 loop spans 15 amino acids. J lost 7 bases, V lost 4 bases, and 13 bases had no gene match. The V gene's germline CDR1 is LGHNA and CDR2 YSLEER. In DNA form, the CDR3 reads TGCGCCAGCAGCCCGTGGAGGGAGCCCGGGGGGGAGCAGTACTTC. It is translated as CASSPWREPGGEQYF.

V is TRBV19 and J is TRBJ2-7; 10 bases map to TRBD2. V shed 6 bases and J 2 bases; nucleotides not matched to a gene: 7. Germline assignment: CDR1 LNHDA and CDR2 SQIVND (reference sequence). This CDR3 region has 15 residues. The CDR3 nucleotides read TGTGCCAGTAGGTTCAGCGGGAGGGACACCTACGAGCAGTACTTC. Translation gives CASRFSGRDTYEQYF.

The chain uses TRBV19 and TRBJ1-5; D is uncertain. Between the trimmed V and J ends, which lost 5 bases and 6 bases, there was a span of 8 bases. This CDR3 region has 12 residues. Germline values: CDR1 LNHDA, CDR2 SQIVND (reference sequence). The chain's CDR3 is CASSSWSQPQHF. The CDR3 DNA follows: TGTGCCAGTAGTTCCTGGAGTCAGCCCCAGCATTTT.

This chain links TRBV7-6 with TRBJ2-1; no clear D. The CDR3 runs 14 residues. The germline V gene encodes CDR1 SGHVS and CDR2 FNYEAQ. The V gene lost 0 bases and the J gene lost 2 bases, with 5 bases spanning the gap. The CDR3 region has the DNA TGTGCCAGCAGCTTAGCGGGCCCCTACAATGAGCAGTTCTTC. The encoded protein is CASSLAGPYNEQFF.

The rearrangement uses TRBV28 and TRBJ1-2; perhaps TRBD1 as D (5 bases). The CDR3 is made up of 15 amino acids. Trimming stripped 2 bases from V and 2 bases from J, with 12 bases between. From germline, CDR1 is MDHEN and CDR2 SYDVKM. CDR3 coding DNA: TGTGCCAGCAGTTTACTGGGACCCTTCAACTATGGCTACACCTTC. It is translated as CASSLLGPFNYGYTF.

The V call is TRBV19, the J call TRBJ1-5, with D possibly TRBD1 on 5 matching bases. Between the trimmed V and J ends, which lost 2 bases and 5 bases, there was a span of 13 bases. Germline V lookup: CDR1 LNHDA, CDR2 SQIVND (reference sequence). There are 15 residues in the CDR3. The CDR3 region is CASSIIWDRYQPQHF. The CDR3 coding sequence is TGTGCCAGTAGTATAATTTGGGACCGTTATCAGCCCCAGCATTTT. The whole variable domain, filled in from reference TRBV19 and TRBJ1-5, reads DGGITQSPKYLFRKEGQNVTLSCEQNLNHDAMYWYRQDPGQGLRLIYYSQIVNDFQKGDIAEGYSVSREKKESFPLTVTSAQKNPTAFYLCASSIIWDRYQPQHFGDGTRLSIL.

The V gene is TRBV19, the J gene TRBJ2-3, with D perhaps assigned TRBD1 or TRBD2 (5 bases each). This CDR3 has 18 amino acids. V lost 5 bases and J lost 0, with 21 bases in between. The germline CDR1 and CDR2 sequences are LNHDA and SQIVND (reference sequence). The CDR3 loop reads CASSVGTGPKSSTDTQYF. The CDR3 bases are TGTGCCAGTAGTGTGGGGACGGGCCCGAAGTCTAGCACAGATACGCAGTATTTT.

This sequence joins TRBV7-2 and TRBJ2-3, with D perhaps matching TRBD2 (6 bases). Trimming left V 5 bases short and J 6 bases short, with 18 bases between. Germline CDR1 SGHTA, CDR2 FQGNSA. The CDR3 loop spans 15 amino acids. CDR3: CASSLRDSWADTQYF. CDR3 DNA sequence: TGTGCCAGCAGCCTTCGGGACTCGTGGGCGGATACGCAGTATTTT. Together with reference TRBV7-2 and TRBJ2-3, the CDR3 gives the full variable domain: GAGVSQSPSNKVTEKGKDVELRCDPISGHTALYWYRQSLGQGLEFLIYFQGNSAPDKSGLPSDRFSAERTGGSVSTLTIQRTQQEDSAVYLCASSLRDSWADTQYFGPGTRLTVL.

The chain couples TRBV19 to TRBJ1-1, with 10 bases identical to TRBD1. V was pared by 3 bases and J by 9 bases, with 7 bases of the junction left unmatched. The CDR3 spans 14 residues. Germline lookup yields CDR1 LNHDA and CDR2 SQIVND (reference sequence). CDR3 DNA sequence: TGTGCCAGTAGTATCGGACAGGGGGAGGGGAAAGCTTTCTTT. Translation: CASSIGQGEGKAFF.

The chain links TRBV5-6 to TRBJ1-2; 7 bases map to TRBD1. This CDR3 is built from 15 residues. CDR1 SGHDT and CDR2 YYEEEE come from the germline V gene. J gave up 3 bases and V 4 bases, and 9 bases lay outside the gene matches. CDR3 residues: CASSHDRDRYYGYTF. As DNA, the CDR3 is TGTGCCAGCAGCCACGACAGGGACCGATACTATGGCTACACCTTC.

The chain recombines TRBV7-2 with TRBJ1-5; 8 nucleotides agree with TRBD1. Looked up from germline, CDR1 is SGHTA and CDR2 is FQGNSA. CDR3 size: 18 residues. V gave up 5 bases and J gave up 4 bases; unmatched junction bases: 16. The CDR3 loop reads CASSPPSEPGQVNQPQHF. The CDR3, as DNA: TGTGCCAGCAGCCCCCCCTCGGAACCGGGACAGGTAAATCAGCCCCAGCATTTT.

This chain connects TRBV28 to TRBJ1-3; D uncertain. The CDR3 has 16 amino acids. Germline loops: CDR1 MDHEN, CDR2 SYDVKM. The V end was cut by 5 bases, the J end by 3 bases, with 17 bases between. The CDR3 nucleotides are TGTGCCAGCAGTCCCCCCCCGGGAGGGAGTGGAAACACCATATATTTT. The encoded protein is CASSPPPGGSGNTIYF.

Written as DNA, the CDR3 is TGTGCCAGCAGCGTAAGCCAAAGCTCCTACAATGAGCAGTTCTTC. This sequence encodes CASSVSQSSYNEQFF. The chain carries TRBV9 and TRBJ2-1; no clear D. The CDR3 is 15 amino acids. Germline V CDR1 and CDR2: SGDLS, YYNGEE. Trimming shortened V by 1 base and J by 0 bases, and 8 bases separated the two germline ends.

This sequence joins TRBV7-2 and TRBJ2-1; D gene unclear. The CDR3 totals 15 residues. V was clipped by 5 bases and J by 3 bases, with 14 bases between them. CDR1 SGHTA and CDR2 FQGNSA come from the germline V gene. The CDR3: CASSPKDHIYNEQFF. The CDR3 DNA sequence: TGTGCCAGCAGCCCCAAGGACCACATCTACAATGAGCAGTTCTTC. Variable domain in full (rest from reference TRBV7-2 and TRBJ2-1): GAGVSQSPSNKVTEKGKDVELRCDPISGHTALYWYRQSLGQGLEFLIYFQGNSAPDKSGLPSDRFSAERTGGSVSTLTIQRTQQEDSAVYLCASSPKDHIYNEQFFGPGTRLTVL.

This clone was picked up a small number of times. The chain combines TRBV5-1 with TRBJ2-3; TRBD1 or TRBD2 may be the D gene (5 bases each). CDR1 and CDR2 from the germline V gene are SGHRS and YFSETQ. Trimming took off 3 bases at V and 2 bases at J, with 19 bases between the two ends. The CDR3 has 17 amino acids. CDR3 coding DNA: TGCGCCAGCAGCTGTCCGGGGCTCGCAGGACTCACAGATACGCAGTATTTT. Amino acids: CASSCPGLAGLTDTQYF.

The CDR3 loop is CASIINGSNQPQHF. The CDR3 nucleotides are TGTGCCAGCATCATTAACGGGAGCAATCAGCCCCAGCATTTT. The chain recombines TRBV27 with TRBJ1-5; D remains unclear. The CDR3 is made up of 14 amino acids. The V gene's germline CDR1 is MNHEY and CDR2 SMNVEV (reference sequence). Trimming stripped 7 bases from V and 1 base from J, with 11 bases between.

The J gene is TRBJ1-4, the V gene TRBV30; maybe TRBD1 (6 bases). The CDR3 spans 14 residues. V was shortened by 7 bases and J by 0 bases, with 12 bases between the two germline ends. Germline CDR1 GTSNPN, CDR2 SVGIG (reference sequence). CDR3 sequence reads: CALIQGATNEKLFF. The CDR3 nucleotides are TGTGCCTTAATACAGGGCGCAACTAATGAAAAACTGTTTTTT.

The rearrangement joins TRBV5-1 to TRBJ2-7; tentatively, D is TRBD2 (5 bases). Trimming cost V 5 bases and J 0 bases, with 9 bases left between them. CDR3 size: 13 residues. Germline CDR1 reads SGHRS; CDR2 reads YFSETQ. Written as DNA, the CDR3 is TGCGCCAGCAGTGAGGGCCCCTCCTACGAGCAGTACTTC. It translates to CASSEGPSYEQYF.

This chain connects TRBV28 to TRBJ2-2; 11 nucleotides agree with TRBD2. Trimming took 5 bases from V and 7 from J; bases not matched to a gene: 12. The CDR3 spans 17 residues. Looked up from germline, CDR1 is MDHEN and CDR2 is SYDVKM. The CDR3 nucleotides read TGTGCCAGCAGTAGAAAAAGGACTAGCGGGCGCAACGGGGAGCTGTTTTTT. This gives the protein CASSRKRTSGRNGELFF. Complete variable domain (other parts from reference TRBV28 and TRBJ2-2): DVKVTQSSRYLVKRTGEKVFLECVQDMDHENMFWYRQDPGLGLRLIYFSYDVKMKEKGDIPEGYSVSREKKERFSLILESASTNQTSMYLCASSRKRTSGRNGELFFGEGSRLTVL.